Each of the 3 T cell receptor beta chains below was sequenced from the same sample in a study of cytomegalovirus exposure and HLA in healthy donors. The study ran its PCR with 60 Vbeta and 13 Jbeta primers. Assay: immunoSEQ multiplex PCR; the TCRdb copy retains only in-frame clones and omits some. The sample shows about 68,000 clones, approximately 78% of them seen only once. Sample: PBMCs. The origin of the receptors is a human donor in good health.

The rearrangement uses TRBV15 and TRBJ1-2, with TRBD1 matching 8 bases. With 0 bases clipped from V and 4 bases from J, the junction kept 16 bases outside the gene matches. From germline, CDR1 is LNHNV and CDR2 YYDKDF (reference sequence). The CDR3 runs to 19 residues. The CDR3 reads CATSRDKPLGGQGPYGYTF. DNA of the CDR3: TGTGCCACCAGCAGAGATAAACCTCTGGGAGGACAGGGCCCCTATGGCTACACCTTC. Drawing the rest from reference TRBV15 and TRBJ1-2, the complete variable domain is DAMVIQNPRYQVTQFGKPVTLSCSQTLNHNVMYWYQQKSSQAPKLLFHYYDKDFNNEADTPDNFQSRRPNTSFCFLDIRSPGLGDTAMYLCATSRDKPLGGQGPYGYTFGSGTRLTVV.

This clone has just one count. The gene calls are TRBV27 and TRBJ1-2; D gene ambiguous. CDR1 and CDR2 (germline): MNHEY, SMNVEV (reference sequence). CDR3 length: 15 residues. Trimming stripped 4 bases from V and 8 bases from J, with 20 bases between. The CDR3 protein is CASSSPAQVSRGYTF. CDR3 bases: TGTGCCAGCAGTTCTCCTGCGCAGGTGTCACGGGGCTACACCTTC.

This chain connects TRBV28 to TRBJ1-4, with a tentative D call TRBD1 (5 bases). Germline V gives CDR1 MDHEN, CDR2 SYDVKM. The CDR3 spans 13 residues. The V end lost 8 bases, the J end lost 4 bases, and 11 bases lay between the germline ends. The CDR3 nucleotides are TGTGCCAGCCTGGGCAGGGTTAATGAAAAACTGTTTTTT. This translates into CASLGRVNEKLFF.